This TCR beta chain originates from a study of cytomegalovirus exposure and HLA in healthy donors. Whole-study results and caveats: It was 150 to 200 TCR beta chains that were listed as cytomegalovirus-associated. Reports showed the classifier diagnosing cytomegalovirus status with high specificity and sensitivity. A later analysis linked a missense DCLRE1C variant to TCR beta V- and J-gene trimming. Certain indistinguishable V segments, among them TRBV6-2 and TRBV6-3, were excluded.

The PCR made use of 60 Vbeta and 13 Jbeta primers. Measured with immunoSEQ multiplex PCR; TCRdb has only the in-frame clones, and not every one. This table holds 130,000 to 150,000 clones, approximately 80% found once. Germline V gene lookup returns CDR1 SQVTM and CDR2 ANQGSEA. Deletions cut 8 bases from V and 8 bases from J, with 16 bases between. CDR3 length equals 12 residues. Regarding this clone: Its antigen is still unknown.

The source is a woman between 50 and 59 years old in good health and CMV-seronegative. Sequenced material: PBMCs. The gene calls are TRBV29-1 and TRBJ2-1, with D perhaps TRBD2 (6 bases). The CDR3 protein is CSSRDWPDEQFF. The CDR3 DNA follows: TGCAGCTCCCGGGACTGGCCGGATGAGCAGTTCTTC.